A selection of T cell receptor beta chains follows, all from one sample in a study of human T cells and chemical hapten exposure. TCRdb itself ran the RACE reads through MiXCR, one entry per CDR3 protein. The sample shows approximately 100,000 distinct CDR3 sequences, approximately 10% of them seen only once. Sample: whole blood, taken in connection with sensitization to the hapten diphenylcyclopropenone (DPC). The source of these receptors is a woman in her thirties or forties with alopecia areata. Some clones in this sample may be carry-over from other donors' samples. Each CDR3 is given with its conserved first and last residue. D genes are given only for firm matches. Part of the rows lack a size; the others show once, few, many or a class for expanded clones.

j_gene	abundance	d_gene	len	v_gene	CDR3nt	CDR3aa
TRBJ1-2	few	-	13	TRBV20-1	TGCAGTGCTAGAGCGGGAGGACCCTATGGCTACACCTTC	CSARAGGPYGYTF
TRBJ1-1	few	-	12	TRBV5-4	TGTGCCAGCAGCTTGTTGACAGACGAAGCTTTCTTT	CASSLLTDEAFF
TRBJ1-1	many	-	14	TRBV18	TGTGCCAGCTCACCAGAAGGGGGGAACACTGAAGCTTTCTTT	CASSPEGGNTEAFF
TRBJ2-2	few	-	11	TRBV29-1	TGCAGCGCCGGAGACTCCGGGGAGCTGTTTTTT	CSAGDSGELFF
TRBJ2-3	many	-	12	TRBV7-2	TGTGCCAGCAGCAAAGAGGTTTATACGCAGTATTTT	CASSKEVYTQYF
TRBJ1-1	few	-	13	TRBV6-2/TRBV6-3	TGTGCCAGCAGTTACCGGTTTGACGCTGAAGCTTTCTTT	CASSYRFDAEAFF
TRBJ2-7	many	-	15	TRBV19	TGTGCCAGTAGACCGGGCCTAGGAAGCTCCTACGAGCAGTACTTC	CASRPGLGSSYEQYF
TRBJ2-1	many	TRBD2	21	TRBV25-1	TGTGCCAGCAGTGACCCCAAACCGGGACTAGCGGGAGAATTCTCCTACAATGAGCAGTTCTTC	CASSDPKPGLAGEFSYNEQFF
TRBJ2-7	many	-	14	TRBV7-2	TGTGCCAGCAGCCACACGGGGGTCGCCTACGAGCAGTACTTC	CASSHTGVAYEQYF
TRBJ2-2	-	TRBD2	15	TRBV2	TGTGCCAGCACCGAGCGGCTAGCGGGAGCCGGGGAGCTGTTTTTT	CASTERLAGAGELFF
TRBJ1-2	-	-	14	TRBV6-6	TGTGCCAGCATGGCCAAATTGGGGGGCTATGGCTACACCTTC	CASMAKLGGYGYTF
TRBJ1-1	many	TRBD1	12	TRBV30	TGTGCCTGCAGGGGGCTAGACACTGAAGCTTTCTTT	CACRGLDTEAFF
TRBJ2-1	-	TRBD2	16	TRBV9	TGTGCCAGCAGCGTAGACCCGGGAGGGCCTTCGAATGAGCAGTTCTTC	CASSVDPGGPSNEQFF
TRBJ2-5	few	TRBD1	16	TRBV12-3/TRBV12-4	TGTGCCAGCAGTCACCCGTCCCGGGACAGACAAGAGACCCAGTACTTC	CASSHPSRDRQETQYF
TRBJ2-7	-	-	13	TRBV11-2	TGTGCCAGCAGCTTAGATGTCCGGGGAGAGCAGTACTTC	CASSLDVRGEQYF
TRBJ1-3	-	-	13	TRBV7-2	TGTGCCAGCAGCTCTACAGCCGCAGGCCCCATATATTTT	CASSSTAAGPIYF
TRBJ1-1	few	-	11	TRBV7-9	TGTGCCAGCAGCTTTCGCCCGGGAGCTTTCTTT	CASSFRPGAFF
TRBJ1-5	-	TRBD1	20	TRBV27	TGTGCCAGCAGTTTATATGGGCCGGGACAGTTCCTCTCCAGCAATCAGCCCCAGCATTTT	CASSLYGPGQFLSSNQPQHF
TRBJ2-7	-	TRBD1	13	TRBV29-1	TGCAGCGCAGGGACAGGTACTTCCTACGAGCAGTACTTC	CSAGTGTSYEQYF
TRBJ2-3	many	TRBD2	16	TRBV11-3	TGTGCCAGCAGCGCCGCGGGGGGTTTCCGAACAGATACGCAGTATTTT	CASSAAGGFRTDTQYF
TRBJ1-1	-	-	12	TRBV7-9	TGTGCCAGCAGCTTAGCGGGGGGTGAAGCTTTCTTT	CASSLAGGEAFF
TRBJ1-1	few	TRBD1	14	TRBV14	TGTGCCAGCAGCCAAGACGGTTGGACAGGTGAAGCTTTCTTT	CASSQDGWTGEAFF
TRBJ2-7	-	-	13	TRBV4-3	TGCGCCAGCAGCCGGAGGTCAGGGGACGAGCAGTACTTC	CASSRRSGDEQYF
TRBJ2-7	-	TRBD2	13	TRBV29-1	TGCAGCGTTGGGCCTAGCGGGAGCCACGAGCAGTACTTC	CSVGPSGSHEQYF
TRBJ2-7	many	TRBD2	14	TRBV10-3	TGTGCCATCAGTGAGTCGGGACTAACCTACGAGCAGTACTTC	CAISESGLTYEQYF
TRBJ1-4	-	TRBD1	13	TRBV20-1	TGCACTACCAGACAGGGGTCTAATGAAAAACTGTTTTTT	CTTRQGSNEKLFF
TRBJ2-3	many	TRBD1	14	TRBV10-2	TGCGCCAGCAGCCCCCGGACAGGTGCAGATACGCAGTATTTT	CASSPRTGADTQYF
TRBJ2-1	-	TRBD1	16	TRBV6-2/TRBV6-3	TGTGCCAGCAGGCCCCCCGAGACAGGGGCCCGGAATGAGCAGTTCTTC	CASRPPETGARNEQFF
TRBJ2-7	many	-	13	TRBV5-4	TGTGCCAGCAGCTTGGAGACAGCCTACGAGCAGTACTTC	CASSLETAYEQYF
TRBJ2-7	few	TRBD1	14	TRBV6-5	TGTGCCAGCAGTTGGGACAGGGGGCGTCTCGAGCAGTACTTC	CASSWDRGRLEQYF
TRBJ2-7	many	-	15	TRBV4-3	TGCGCCAGCAGCCAAGATTGGTCGTGGGGGACTGGGCAGTACTTC	CASSQDWSWGTGQYF
TRBJ1-6	-	-	15	TRBV7-2	TGTGCCAGCAGCCGTGGGACAAGCCTTAATTCACCCCTCCACTTT	CASSRGTSLNSPLHF
TRBJ2-5	many	TRBD2	15	TRBV9	TGTGCCAGCAGCCCGGAGCTAGCGGGCCTCGGGACCCAGTACTTC	CASSPELAGLGTQYF
TRBJ2-3	-	-	13	TRBV7-3	TGTGCCAGCAGCCCGAGGAGGGCAGATACGCAGTATTTT	CASSPRRADTQYF
TRBJ1-6	many	-	11	TRBV7-9	TGTGCCAGCAGCCGGGACTCACCCCTCCACTTT	CASSRDSPLHF